These 20 T cell receptor beta chains originate from one sample sequenced in a study of Tregs in tolerant kidney transplant recipients. Method: immunoSEQ multiplex PCR; TCRdb's copy keeps in-frame clones and lacks some. The sample records tens of thousands of clones, approximately 89% being singletons. The sequences come from Tregs from blood, collected before the transplant. These receptor sequences come from a human donor who received a combined kidney and bone marrow transplant.

Only one count was recorded for this clone. The rearrangement joins TRBV9 to TRBJ2-3; either TRBD1 or TRBD2 may supply D (6 bases each). CDR3 length: 16 residues. V lost 0 bases and J 4 bases, leaving 15 bases between the germline ends. Germline V gene data show CDR1 as SGDLS and CDR2 as YYNGEE. DNA of the CDR3: TGTGCCAGCAGCGTAGGGGGCAGGGGAGGTGCAGATACGCAGTATTTT. Translated: CASSVGGRGGADTQYF. The whole variable domain, filled in from reference TRBV9 and TRBJ2-3, reads DSGVTQTPKHLITATGQRVTLRCSPRSGDLSVYWYQQSLDQGLQFLIQYYNGEERAKGNILERFSAQQFPDLHSELNLSSLELGDSALYFCASSVGGRGGADTQYFGPGTRLTVL.

The chain combines TRBV7-2 with TRBJ2-7; TRBD2 aligns across 10 bases. The CDR3 is 18 amino acids. The J segment lost 4 bases and the V segment lost 3 bases, leaving 15 bases of the junction unmatched. Germline CDR1 reads SGHTA; CDR2 reads FQGNSA. CDR3 DNA sequence: TGTGCCAGCAGCTTGGGGGCAGCGGGAGGGGTTCTTGGTTACGAGCAGTACTTC. It translates to CASSLGAAGGVLGYEQYF.

J is TRBJ2-5 and V is TRBV15; D not certain. The J call is uncertain, as TRBJ2-7 better fits the DNA end. Germline loops: CDR1 LNHNV, CDR2 YYDKDF (reference sequence). This CDR3 comprises 13 residues. The CDR3 region is CATSRAKVSEQYF. The CDR3 DNA reads TGTGCCACCAGCAGAGCTAAAGTAAGCGAGCAGTACTTC.

This sequence joins TRBV7-2 and TRBJ2-5; 9 bases are shared with TRBD2. The J call may be mistaken, given a closer DNA end match to TRBJ2-7. CDR1 and CDR2 from the germline V gene are SGHTA and FQGNSA. The CDR3 length is 14 residues. The CDR3 region is CASSSLSGSIEQYF. CDR3 in DNA: TGTGCCAGCAGCTCTCTTAGCGGGAGTATCGAGCAGTACTTC.

The CDR3 is CASSLVGGARTEAFF. CDR3 bases: TGTGCCAGCAGCTTAGTCGGGGGGGCAAGGACTGAAGCTTTCTTT. The rearrangement uses TRBV7-8 and TRBJ1-1; weak D call: TRBD1 (6 bases). V lost 1 base and J 5 bases, leaving 14 bases between the germline ends. This CDR3 spans 15 amino acids. Germline-derived CDR1 and CDR2 are SGHVS and FQNEAQ.

J is TRBJ1-3 and V is TRBV28; D possibly corresponds to TRBD1 (6 bases). From germline, CDR1 is MDHEN and CDR2 SYDVKM. The CDR3 is 15 residues long. Trimming pared 5 bases from V and 0 bases from J, leaving 11 bases between. DNA for the CDR3: TGTGCCAGCAGTCCCCGGGACAACTCTGGAAACACCATATATTTT. Translation gives CASSPRDNSGNTIYF.

The chain couples TRBV5-1 to TRBJ2-2; D may correspond to TRBD1 or TRBD2 (5 bases each). This CDR3 is built from 16 residues. Between the trimmed V and J ends, which lost 0 bases and 4 bases, there was a span of 13 bases. Germline V CDR1 and CDR2: SGHRS, YFSETQ. The CDR3: CASSLGPGTITGELFF. The CDR3 DNA is TGCGCCAGCAGCTTGGGCCCAGGGACCATCACCGGGGAGCTGTTTTTT.

This chain joins TRBV6-1 and TRBJ1-2, with TRBD1 identical over 7 bases. Germline V gene lookup returns CDR1 MNHNS and CDR2 SASEGT. The CDR3 has 14 residues. Germline trimming cut 8 bases from V and 0 bases from J; bases unmatched to any gene: 6. In DNA form, the CDR3 reads TGTGCCAGCCTGGAGGGGACAGCTAACTATGGCTACACCTTC. Translated: CASLEGTANYGYTF.

The chain combines TRBV18 with TRBJ2-1, with TRBD2 identical over 14 bases. V lost 6 bases, J lost 8 bases, and 6 bases stayed unmatched. The CDR3 runs to 15 residues. Germline lookup yields CDR1 KGHSH and CDR2 LQKENI. CDR3 nucleotides: TGTGCCAGCTCCCGGGGGACTAGCGGGAGCGATGAGCAGTTCTTC. Residues: CASSRGTSGSDEQFF.

This sequence joins TRBV18 and TRBJ1-1; D not resolved. CDR1 KGHSH and CDR2 LQKENI come from the germline V gene. The germline V and J ends were trimmed by 4 bases and 3 bases, with 9 bases remaining between them. The CDR3 is 13 amino acids. The CDR3 sequence: CASSQPLYTEAFF. The CDR3 nucleotides read TGTGCCAGCTCACAACCCTTGTACACTGAAGCTTTCTTT.

The chain combines TRBV27 with TRBJ2-5, with no clear D. Between the trimmed V and J ends, which lost 5 bases and 9 bases, there was a span of 19 bases. In germline, CDR1 is MNHEY, CDR2 SMNVEV (reference sequence). CDR3 length: 14 residues. Here the CDR3 DNA reads TGTGCCAGCAGTCCCCGACCGACAAACGTGGCCCAGTACTTC. This encodes CASSPRPTNVAQYF.

The J gene is TRBJ1-2, the V gene TRBV9; the D gene is possibly TRBD1 (5 bases). V shed 4 bases and J shed 3 bases, with 16 bases lying between them. CDR1 and CDR2 from the germline V gene are SGDLS and YYNGEE. This CDR3 region has 15 residues. CDR3: CASSPTGGFDYGYTF. The DNA for the CDR3 is TGTGCCAGCAGCCCCACGGGGGGTTTTGACTATGGCTACACCTTC.

The chain joins TRBV4-3 to TRBJ1-3, with D perhaps matching TRBD1 (5 bases). The CDR3 is made up of 15 amino acids. Germline lookup yields CDR1 LGHNA and CDR2 YSLEER. Trimming removed 1 base from V and 4 bases from J, with 11 bases in between. The CDR3 sequence is CASSQGAGIGNTIYF. CDR3 nucleotides: TGCGCCAGCAGCCAAGGGGCAGGGATAGGAAACACCATATATTTT.

This clone has only one observation. The rearrangement joins TRBV6-5 to TRBJ1-5; TRBD1 is a possible D gene (5 bases). Trimming took off 8 bases at V and 1 base at J, with 9 bases between the two ends. The germline CDR1 and CDR2 sequences are MNHEY and SVGAGI. CDR3 size: 13 residues. The CDR3, as DNA: TGTGCCAGCGCCGGGACCAGCAATCAGCCCCAGCATTTT. Amino acid sequence: CASAGTSNQPQHF.

This clone has a single count. DNA of the CDR3: TGTGCCAGCAGCTTACAGGGGACAAACACCGGGGAGCTGTTTTTT. Translated, it gives CASSLQGTNTGELFF. The chain carries TRBV7-3 and TRBJ2-2, with TRBD1 as a possible D gene (6 bases). V dropped 2 bases and J dropped 2 bases, with 9 bases sitting between them. Germline V CDR1 and CDR2: SGHTA, FQGTGA. The CDR3 has 15 amino acids.

This chain connects TRBV25-1 to TRBJ1-1, with D unresolved. Trimming left V 2 bases short and J 1 base short, with 8 bases between. The germline gives CDR1 MGHDK, CDR2 SYGVNS. The CDR3 extends over 14 amino acids. The CDR3 coding sequence is TGTGCCAGCAGTGAACCTCAAAAGAACACTGAAGCTTTCTTT. It specifies CASSEPQKNTEAFF.

J is TRBJ1-5 and V is TRBV2; D not certain. Trimming took 2 bases from V and 5 from J, leaving 13 bases between them. Germline CDR1 and CDR2: SNHLY and FYNNEI. The CDR3 is 15 residues long. CDR3 coding DNA: TGTGCCAGCAGTGAAACGGGGAACGAATATCAGCCCCAGCATTTT. Protein: CASSETGNEYQPQHF.

About this clone: Distinct nucleotide sequences in the sample also encode this CDR3. The rearrangement links TRBV2 to TRBJ2-5, with D maybe TRBD1 (6 bases). CDR1 is SNHLY and CDR2 is FYNNEI in the germline V gene. V was pared by 4 bases and J by 8 bases, with 14 bases between. The CDR3 is made up of 13 amino acids. The CDR3 protein is CASSGTAGATQYF. CDR3 coding DNA: TGTGCCAGCAGTGGGACAGCCGGGGCCACCCAGTACTTC.

This clone came up a few times. The V call is TRBV28, the J call TRBJ2-2; D is possibly TRBD1 or TRBD2 (6 bases each). CDR3 size: 13 residues. CDR1 MDHEN and CDR2 SYDVKM come from the germline V gene. V was clipped by 2 bases and J by 8 bases, with 9 bases between them. CDR3 residues: CASSLGGPGELFF. In nucleotides, the CDR3 is TGTGCCAGCAGTTTAGGGGGGCCGGGGGAGCTGTTTTTT. The variable domain in full, with the rest retrieved from reference TRBV28 and TRBJ2-2, is DVKVTQSSRYLVKRTGEKVFLECVQDMDHENMFWYRQDPGLGLRLIYFSYDVKMKEKGDIPEGYSVSREKKERFSLILESASTNQTSMYLCASSLGGPGELFFGEGSRLTVL.

The J gene is TRBJ2-7, the V gene TRBV30; D call uncertain. Deletions cut 4 bases from V and 1 base from J, with 5 bases between. This CDR3 region has 11 residues. Per the germline V gene, CDR1 is GTSNPN and CDR2 is SVGIG (reference sequence). The CDR3 bases are TGTGCCTGGAAGATTTCCTACGAGCAGTACTTC. Its translation is CAWKISYEQYF.